This T cell receptor (beta chain) was sequenced during a study of T cell repertoires in cytomegalovirus infection. At the level of the study: Indications came from public TCR beta signatures; they pointed to CMV infection and to a matching HLA type.

This clonotype occurred a few times. The target antigen is unknown. Each CDR3 protein gets one entry after TCRdb re-called the reads with MiXCR. The sample contains about 490,000 distinct CDR3 sequences, over 9% of which appear only once. Study-wide points: Cumulative frequency of public TCR beta families picked out carriers of CMV plus the relevant HLA.

What was sequenced was PBMCs. The clonotype originates from a human donor in good health (CMV status not recorded). Some clones in this sample may be carry-over from other donors' samples.

The CDR3 loop is CASSLDGVGYEQYF. DNA of the CDR3: TGCGCCAGCAGCTTGGATGGAGTGGGGTACGAGCAGTACTTC. The V and J genes are TRBV5-1 and TRBJ2-7; D call uncertain. The CDR3 extends over 14 amino acids. The germline V and J ends were trimmed by 0 bases and 4 bases, with 11 bases remaining between them. Germline loops: CDR1 SGHRS, CDR2 YFSETQ.